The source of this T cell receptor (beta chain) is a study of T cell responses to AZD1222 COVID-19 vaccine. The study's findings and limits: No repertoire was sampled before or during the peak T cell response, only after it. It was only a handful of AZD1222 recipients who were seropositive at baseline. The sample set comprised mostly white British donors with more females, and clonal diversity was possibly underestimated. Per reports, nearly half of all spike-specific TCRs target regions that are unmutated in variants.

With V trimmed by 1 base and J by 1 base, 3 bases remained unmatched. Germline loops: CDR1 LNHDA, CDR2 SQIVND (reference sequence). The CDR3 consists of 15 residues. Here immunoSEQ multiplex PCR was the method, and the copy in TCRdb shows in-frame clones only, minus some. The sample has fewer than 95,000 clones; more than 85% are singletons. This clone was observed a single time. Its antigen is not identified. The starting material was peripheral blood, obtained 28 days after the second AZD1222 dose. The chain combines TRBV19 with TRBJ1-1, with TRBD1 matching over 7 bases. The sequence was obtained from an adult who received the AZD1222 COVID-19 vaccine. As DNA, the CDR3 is TGTGCCAGTAGTATAGGGGGGACAGCGAACACTGAAGCTTTCTTT. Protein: CASSIGGTANTEAFF.